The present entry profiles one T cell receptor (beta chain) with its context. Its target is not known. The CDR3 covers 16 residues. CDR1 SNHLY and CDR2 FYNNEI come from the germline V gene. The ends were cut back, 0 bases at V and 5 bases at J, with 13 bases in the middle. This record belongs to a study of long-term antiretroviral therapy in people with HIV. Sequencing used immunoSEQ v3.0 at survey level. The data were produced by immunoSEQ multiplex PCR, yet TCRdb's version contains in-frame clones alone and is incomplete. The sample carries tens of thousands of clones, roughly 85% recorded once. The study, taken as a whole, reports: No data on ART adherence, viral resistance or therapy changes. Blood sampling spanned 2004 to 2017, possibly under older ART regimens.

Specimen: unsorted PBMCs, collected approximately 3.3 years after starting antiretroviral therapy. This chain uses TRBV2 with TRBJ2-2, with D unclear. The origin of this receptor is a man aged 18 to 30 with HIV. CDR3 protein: CASSEASIGKTGELFF. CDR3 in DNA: TGTGCCAGCAGTGAAGCGTCGATAGGGAAAACCGGGGAGCTGTTTTTT.